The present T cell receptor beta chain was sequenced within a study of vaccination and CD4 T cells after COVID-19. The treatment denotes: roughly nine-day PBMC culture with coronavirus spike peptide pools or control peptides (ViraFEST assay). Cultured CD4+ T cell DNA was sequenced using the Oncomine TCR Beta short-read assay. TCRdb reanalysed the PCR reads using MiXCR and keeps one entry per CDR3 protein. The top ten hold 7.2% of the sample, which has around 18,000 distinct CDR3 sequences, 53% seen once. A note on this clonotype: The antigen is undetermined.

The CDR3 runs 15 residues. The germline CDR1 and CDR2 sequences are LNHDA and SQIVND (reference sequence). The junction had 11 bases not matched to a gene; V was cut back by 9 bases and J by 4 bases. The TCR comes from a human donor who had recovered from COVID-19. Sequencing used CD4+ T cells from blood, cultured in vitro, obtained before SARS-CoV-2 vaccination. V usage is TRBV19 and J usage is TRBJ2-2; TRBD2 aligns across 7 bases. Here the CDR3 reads CASRREPPGTGELFF. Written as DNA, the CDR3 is TGTGCCAGCAGGCGGGAGCCCCCAGGCACCGGGGAGCTGTTTTTT.